A selection of T cell receptor beta chains follows, all from one sample in a study of blood T cell repertoires in COVID-19. The method was immunoSEQ multiplex PCR; TCRdb's version includes in-frame clones alone and lacks a portion of them. Here the sample spans roughly 200,000 clones, roughly 91% being singletons. Input material: peripheral blood. The receptors derive from a man aged 40-50 years with active or convalescent COVID-19. The CDR3 runs from the conserved cysteine through the conserved F or W. Fields, in order: clone size, D gene, V gene, J gene, CDR3 DNA, CDR3 protein. The D gene is left open where the match is weak. Expanded clones get a size class; other rows say once, few or many, or leave the size out.

clone size: .
D gene: .
V gene: TRBV5-6
J gene: TRBJ2-2
CDR3 DNA: TGTGCCAGCAGCCCCCAAAGGAGCACCGGGGAGCTGTTTTTT
CDR3 protein: CASSPQRSTGELFF

clone size: .
D gene: TRBD1
V gene: TRBV29-1
J gene: TRBJ2-2
CDR3 DNA: TGCAGCGTAAACAGGGGGACGAACACCGGGGAGCTGTTTTTT
CDR3 protein: CSVNRGTNTGELFF

clone size: .
D gene: .
V gene: TRBV4-3
J gene: TRBJ1-2
CDR3 DNA: TGCGCCAGCAGCCAAGAATTCGGGGCAGGGGCAGGTTATGGCTACACCTTC
CDR3 protein: CASSQEFGAGAGYGYTF

clone size: .
D gene: .
V gene: TRBV25-1
J gene: TRBJ1-5
CDR3 DNA: TGTGCCAGCAGTGCGGACACTCCTGGGCCCCAGCATTTT
CDR3 protein: CASSADTPGPQHF

clone size: .
D gene: .
V gene: TRBV29-1
J gene: TRBJ1-2
CDR3 DNA: TGCAGCGCAATGAAAAGGACACCGAACTATGGCTACACCTTC
CDR3 protein: CSAMKRTPNYGYTF

clone size: .
D gene: .
V gene: TRBV29-1
J gene: TRBJ2-3
CDR3 DNA: TGCAGCGTTAAAAGCGACAGCACAGATACGCAGTATTTT
CDR3 protein: CSVKSDSTDTQYF

clone size: .
D gene: .
V gene: TRBV5-1
J gene: TRBJ2-7
CDR3 DNA: TGCGCCAGCAGCTCGACTTCCCGGGACTACGAGCAGTACTTC
CDR3 protein: CASSSTSRDYEQYF

clone size: .
D gene: .
V gene: TRBV5-1
J gene: TRBJ1-1
CDR3 DNA: TGCGCCAGCAGCTTACGACAGACGACCACTGAAGCTTTCTTT
CDR3 protein: CASSLRQTTTEAFF

clone size: .
D gene: TRBD2
V gene: TRBV5-5
J gene: TRBJ2-3
CDR3 DNA: TGTGCCAGCAGCACCGGGACTAGCGGGAGACGAGGCACAGATACGCAGTATTTT
CDR3 protein: CASSTGTSGRRGTDTQYF

clone size: .
D gene: .
V gene: TRBV7-3
J gene: TRBJ2-1
CDR3 DNA: TGTGCCAGCAGCGTAAGACAGATCTCCTACAATGAGCAGTTCTTC
CDR3 protein: CASSVRQISYNEQFF

clone size: .
D gene: .
V gene: TRBV9
J gene: TRBJ1-1
CDR3 DNA: TGTGCCAGCAGCGTAACGACGGTCCGGAGCACTGAAGCTTTCTTT
CDR3 protein: CASSVTTVRSTEAFF

clone size: .
D gene: TRBD1
V gene: TRBV6-5
J gene: TRBJ1-1
CDR3 DNA: TGTGCCAGCAGCAGGGACAGGGGAACCACTGAAGCTTTCTTT
CDR3 protein: CASSRDRGTTEAFF

clone size: .
D gene: TRBD1
V gene: TRBV12-3/TRBV12-4
J gene: TRBJ2-7
CDR3 DNA: TGTGCCAGCAGACCGGACAGGGTTGGTGAGCAGTACTTC
CDR3 protein: CASRPDRVGEQYF

clone size: .
D gene: .
V gene: TRBV6-6
J gene: TRBJ1-1
CDR3 DNA: TGTGCCAGCAGTTACTCCAGTGACACTGAAGCTTTCTTT
CDR3 protein: CASSYSSDTEAFF

clone size: .
D gene: .
V gene: TRBV6-4
J gene: TRBJ1-1
CDR3 DNA: TGTGCCAGCAGTGCGGGGGTGAACACTGAAGCTTTCTTT
CDR3 protein: CASSAGVNTEAFF

clone size: .
D gene: .
V gene: TRBV15
J gene: TRBJ2-3
CDR3 DNA: TGTGCCACCAGCATTAGCGGTAGCACAGATACGCAGTATTTT
CDR3 protein: CATSISGSTDTQYF

clone size: .
D gene: TRBD1
V gene: TRBV6-2/TRBV6-3
J gene: TRBJ1-6
CDR3 DNA: TGTGCCAGCAGTTACTCGACAGGGGTTAATTCACCCCTCCACTTT
CDR3 protein: CASSYSTGVNSPLHF

clone size: few
D gene: .
V gene: TRBV18
J gene: TRBJ1-3
CDR3 DNA: TGTGCCAGCTCACCACCGAAGGGGGTCTTAAGCTCTGGAAACACCATATATTTT
CDR3 protein: CASSPPKGVLSSGNTIYF

clone size: .
D gene: .
V gene: TRBV18
J gene: TRBJ1-5
CDR3 DNA: TGTGCCAGCTCACCCCAGGCAGGCTTGAGCAATCAGCCCCAGCATTTT
CDR3 protein: CASSPQAGLSNQPQHF

clone size: .
D gene: TRBD1
V gene: TRBV7-8
J gene: TRBJ2-2
CDR3 DNA: TGTGCCAGCAGCACCCGACAGGGGGCCGGGACCGGGGAGCTGTTTTTT
CDR3 protein: CASSTRQGAGTGELFF

clone size: .
D gene: TRBD1
V gene: TRBV2
J gene: TRBJ1-5
CDR3 DNA: TGTGCCAGCAGTGAAAGTCTGGACAGGGGCCCCACCAATCAGCCCCAGCATTTT
CDR3 protein: CASSESLDRGPTNQPQHF

clone size: .
D gene: TRBD1
V gene: TRBV13
J gene: TRBJ1-1
CDR3 DNA: TGTGCCAGCAGTTACCGACAGGGAATGAACACTGAAGCTTTCTTT
CDR3 protein: CASSYRQGMNTEAFF

clone size: .
D gene: .
V gene: TRBV25-1
J gene: TRBJ2-7
CDR3 DNA: TGTGCCAGCAGTGGCGTGGGAGTGCAAACCTACGAGCAGTACTTC
CDR3 protein: CASSGVGVQTYEQYF

clone size: once
D gene: .
V gene: TRBV7-2
J gene: TRBJ1-4
CDR3 DNA: TGTGCCAGCAGCCTAGAATCAGGGTCAAGTGGTGAAAAACTGTTTTTT
CDR3 protein: CASSLESGSSGEKLFF

clone size: .
D gene: TRBD1
V gene: TRBV27
J gene: TRBJ1-2
CDR3 DNA: TGTGCCAGCAGTCTCCAACAGGGGGCCGGCTACACCTTC
CDR3 protein: CASSLQQGAGYTF

clone size: .
D gene: .
V gene: TRBV6-6
J gene: TRBJ1-3
CDR3 DNA: TGTGCCAGCAGTCTCAGGGGTGGAAACACCATATATTTT
CDR3 protein: CASSLRGGNTIYF

clone size: .
D gene: TRBD1
V gene: TRBV28
J gene: TRBJ2-1
CDR3 DNA: TGTGCCAGCAGCCTGAGGACAGGGAATTTTGAGTTCTTC
CDR3 protein: CASSLRTGNFEFF

clone size: .
D gene: .
V gene: TRBV9
J gene: TRBJ1-6
CDR3 DNA: TGTGCCAGCAGCGCATCCACAGGGTTCTCTAATTCACCCCTCCACTTT
CDR3 protein: CASSASTGFSNSPLHF

clone size: .
D gene: .
V gene: TRBV9
J gene: TRBJ2-7
CDR3 DNA: TGTGCCAGCAGCGTAGCGCACTGGTCAGCGAGTTGCTTC
CDR3 protein: CASSVAHWSASCF

clone size: .
D gene: TRBD1
V gene: TRBV24-1
J gene: TRBJ1-1
CDR3 DNA: TGTGCCACCAGTGGACAGGGATTCACTGAAGCTTTCTTT
CDR3 protein: CATSGQGFTEAFF

clone size: .
D gene: .
V gene: TRBV27
J gene: TRBJ2-5
CDR3 DNA: TGTGCCAGCAGTGGACACGTAGAAGAGACCCAGTACTTC
CDR3 protein: CASSGHVEETQYF

clone size: .
D gene: .
V gene: TRBV18
J gene: TRBJ2-1
CDR3 DNA: TGTGCCAGCTCACCGTTTCTCATCTCGGGTAGTGGGTACAATGAGCAGTTCTTC
CDR3 protein: CASSPFLISGSGYNEQFF

clone size: .
D gene: .
V gene: TRBV5-4
J gene: TRBJ1-4
CDR3 DNA: TGTGCCAGCAGCCCCCATGGAGGGGATGAAAAACTGTTTTTT
CDR3 protein: CASSPHGGDEKLFF

clone size: .
D gene: .
V gene: TRBV4-2
J gene: TRBJ1-4
CDR3 DNA: TGTGCCAGCAGCCCGCCTCCACAGGGAACTAATGAAAAACTGTTTTTT
CDR3 protein: CASSPPPQGTNEKLFF

clone size: once
D gene: TRBD1
V gene: TRBV5-5
J gene: TRBJ2-2
CDR3 DNA: TGTGCCAGCAGCGTGACAGGGTTTTCCACCGGGGAGCTGTTTTTT
CDR3 protein: CASSVTGFSTGELFF

clone size: .
D gene: TRBD1
V gene: TRBV3-1/TRBV3-2
J gene: TRBJ1-2
CDR3 DNA: TGTGCCAGCAGGACAGGGGGCGCTGAAGGCTATGGCTACACCTTC
CDR3 protein: CASRTGGAEGYGYTF

clone size: once
D gene: .
V gene: TRBV27
J gene: TRBJ1-5
CDR3 DNA: TGTGCCAGCAGCCGGGACAACTCTTTATCGCCCCAGCATTTT
CDR3 protein: CASSRDNSLSPQHF

clone size: .
D gene: .
V gene: TRBV7-2
J gene: TRBJ2-7
CDR3 DNA: TGTGCCAGCAGCTCCGCACGGCTAGATCTCTACGAGCAGTACTTC
CDR3 protein: CASSSARLDLYEQYF

clone size: .
D gene: TRBD1
V gene: TRBV5-5
J gene: TRBJ1-3
CDR3 DNA: TGTGCCAGCAGCCTGGGACAGGGAGGAAACACCATATATTTT
CDR3 protein: CASSLGQGGNTIYF

clone size: .
D gene: .
V gene: TRBV14
J gene: TRBJ2-2
CDR3 DNA: TGTGCCAGCAGCCAGGTTCGGGGTCCCGGGGAGCTGTTTTTT
CDR3 protein: CASSQVRGPGELFF

clone size: .
D gene: .
V gene: TRBV11-2
J gene: TRBJ2-5
CDR3 DNA: TGTGCCAGCAGCTTAGAGGGACTTCAAGAGACCCAGTACTTC
CDR3 protein: CASSLEGLQETQYF